What follows are 27 T cell receptor beta chains derived from one specimen sequenced in a study of T cell responses to AZD1222 COVID-19 vaccine. The method was immunoSEQ multiplex PCR; TCRdb's version includes in-frame clones alone and lacks a portion of them. The sample records 150,000 to 200,000 clones, roughly 92% being singletons. The sequenced sample was peripheral blood, obtained on day 0 of AZD1222 vaccination. These receptors originate from an adult in good health.

CDR3 coding DNA: TGTGCCAGCAGCGCCAATCTAGCGGGGGGCACAGATACGCAGTATTTT. This codes for CASSANLAGGTDTQYF. The gene calls are TRBV9 and TRBJ2-3; 10 bases line up with TRBD2. Germline V gene data show CDR1 as SGDLS and CDR2 as YYNGEE. The V gene end was trimmed by 3 bases and the J gene end by 1 base; junction bases not matched to a gene: 5. The CDR3 is made up of 16 amino acids. Combining the CDR3 with reference TRBV9 and TRBJ2-3 gives the whole variable domain DSGVTQTPKHLITATGQRVTLRCSPRSGDLSVYWYQQSLDQGLQFLIQYYNGEERAKGNILERFSAQQFPDLHSELNLSSLELGDSALYFCASSANLAGGTDTQYFGPGTRLTVL.

The rearrangement uses TRBV5-6 and TRBJ2-1; 10 nucleotides match TRBD1. This CDR3 has 15 amino acids. Germline V gene data show CDR1 as SGHDT and CDR2 as YYEEEE. Germline trimming cut 4 bases from V and 8 bases from J; bases unmatched to any gene: 9. The CDR3: CASSTTRDRGDEQFF. The CDR3 DNA follows: TGTGCCAGCAGCACAACTCGGGACAGGGGCGATGAGCAGTTCTTC.

The chain combines TRBV9 with TRBJ1-2; TRBD1 matches 11 bases. The junction had 3 bases not matched to a gene; V was cut back by 4 bases and J by 4 bases. This CDR3 is built from 14 residues. Germline assignment: CDR1 SGDLS and CDR2 YYNGEE. For the CDR3, the DNA is TGTGCCAGCAGCCGGACAGGGGGCACCTATGGCTACACCTTC. It yields the protein CASSRTGGTYGYTF.

V is TRBV6-1 and J is TRBJ2-3; tentative D call: TRBD1 (6 bases). Germline V gene sequence: CDR1 MNHNS, CDR2 SASEGT. Trimming removed 0 bases at V and 5 bases at J, with 12 bases between. This CDR3 is built from 15 residues. The CDR3 coding sequence is TGTGCCAGCAGTGAAGCACAGGGACGGGGAGATACGCAGTATTTT. This gives the protein CASSEAQGRGDTQYF.

The chain uses TRBV28 and TRBJ1-2; D might be TRBD1 (5 bases). Germline lookup yields CDR1 MDHEN and CDR2 SYDVKM. V gave up 10 bases and J gave up 3 bases, with 15 bases separating them. CDR3 length: 13 residues. The CDR3 sequence: CAISRQGDYGYTF. DNA for the CDR3: TGTGCCATCTCTCGGCAGGGTGACTATGGCTACACCTTC.

The J gene is TRBJ1-5, the V gene TRBV28; 8 bases agree with TRBD1. V lost 3 bases, J lost 3 bases, and 1 base stayed unmatched. The germline V gene has CDR1 MDHEN and CDR2 SYDVKM. The CDR3 loop spans 14 amino acids. The CDR3 loop is CASSLTGVNQPQHF. The CDR3 DNA is TGTGCCAGCAGTTTGACAGGGGTCAATCAGCCCCAGCATTTT.

The genes are TRBV6-2 or TRBV6-3 and TRBJ1-5; the D gene is possibly TRBD1 (6 bases). V shed 5 bases and J shed 3 bases, with 11 bases lying between them. The CDR3 runs to 14 residues. Germline CDR1 reads MNHEY; CDR2 reads SVGEGT. The CDR3 reads CASSQGHLNQPQHF. CDR3 in DNA: TGTGCCAGCAGTCAGGGACACCTCAATCAGCCCCAGCATTTT.

V is TRBV7-2 and J is TRBJ1-3; maybe TRBD1 (5 bases). The CDR3 is 16 amino acids. Deletions cut 3 bases from V and 0 bases from J, with 12 bases between. Germline V gene data show CDR1 as SGHTA and CDR2 as FQGNSA. Here the CDR3 DNA reads TGTGCCAGCAGCTTGCCGACAGAAAACTCTGGAAACACCATATATTTT. Translation gives CASSLPTENSGNTIYF.

The rearrangement joins TRBV10-1 to TRBJ1-5; D possibly corresponds to TRBD1 (6 bases). From germline, CDR1 is WNHNN and CDR2 SYGVQD (reference sequence). Trimming took off 3 bases at V and 6 bases at J, with 21 bases between the two ends. CDR3 length: 17 amino acids. CDR3 sequence: CASSDGSAGAVAQPQHF. CDR3 nucleotides: TGCGCCAGCAGTGATGGGTCAGCAGGGGCAGTGGCTCAGCCCCAGCATTTT.

This clone was counted a single time. The chain joins TRBV5-1 to TRBJ1-4, with D hard to call. The germline CDR1 and CDR2 sequences are SGHRS and YFSETQ. V lost 4 bases and J lost 1, with 8 bases in between. The CDR3 sequence is 14 residues long. Here the CDR3 reads CASSQGITNEKLFF. CDR3 DNA sequence: TGCGCCAGCAGCCAAGGCATAACTAATGAAAAACTGTTTTTT. Complete variable domain (other parts from reference TRBV5-1 and TRBJ1-4): KAGVTQTPRYLIKTRGQQVTLSCSPISGHRSVSWYQQTPGQGLQFLFEYFSETQRNKGNFPGRFSGRQFSNSRSEMNVSTLELGDSALYLCASSQGITNEKLFFGSGTQLSVL.

V gene TRBV6-5 combines with J gene TRBJ1-1; D possibly corresponds to TRBD1 (6 bases). CDR1 is MNHEY, CDR2 SVGAGI, per germline. V lost 6 bases to trimming and J lost 4 bases, with 18 bases between them. The CDR3 runs to 15 residues. The CDR3 DNA reads TGTGCCAGCAGATATAGTTCGGGGGGGGCCACTGAAGCTTTCTTT. It translates to CASRYSSGGATEAFF.

The rearrangement links TRBV2 to TRBJ1-1; possibly TRBD1 for D (6 bases). Trimming pared 4 bases from V and 2 bases from J, leaving 11 bases between. CDR1 is SNHLY and CDR2 is FYNNEI in the germline V gene. The length of the CDR3 is 14 residues. Here the CDR3 DNA reads TGTGCCAGCAGTGTTCGGACAGCTAACACTGAAGCTTTCTTT. Residues: CASSVRTANTEAFF.

V is TRBV4-1 and J is TRBJ1-1; D is uncertain. In germline, CDR1 is MGHRA, CDR2 YSYEKL. The V end lost 0 bases, the J end lost 0 bases, and 8 bases lay between the germline ends. The CDR3 runs 15 residues. The CDR3 coding sequence is TGCGCCAGCAGCCAAGAAGAGTGGGTGAACACTGAAGCTTTCTTT. This codes for CASSQEEWVNTEAFF.

Only one count was recorded for this clone. This chain joins TRBV2 and TRBJ1-5; weak D call: TRBD1 (5 bases). This CDR3 region has 15 residues. Germline-derived CDR1 and CDR2 are SNHLY and FYNNEI. V was shortened by 4 bases and J by 0 bases, with 10 bases between the two germline ends. CDR3 bases: TGTGCCAGCAGTGTCGGGGGATATAGCAATCAGCCCCAGCATTTT. Protein product: CASSVGGYSNQPQHF.

This sequence joins TRBV2 and TRBJ2-7; weak D call: TRBD1 (6 bases). V was clipped by 7 bases and J by 3 bases, with 13 bases between them. CDR3 length: 13 residues. Germline V gene lookup returns CDR1 SNHLY and CDR2 FYNNEI. The DNA for the CDR3 is TGTGCCAGCAATCGAGCACAGGGCTACGAGCAGTACTTC. Translating it yields CASNRAQGYEQYF.

J is TRBJ1-1 and V is TRBV23-1; D remains unclear. TRBV23-1 is reported as an ORF; its role is uncertain. The CDR3 length is 17 residues. V lost 0 bases and J lost 0, with 14 bases in between. The CDR3 is CASSQSRAFKMNTEAFF. As DNA, the CDR3 is TGCGCCAGCAGTCAATCGAGGGCCTTTAAAATGAACACTGAAGCTTTCTTT.

V usage is TRBV7-2 and J usage is TRBJ1-2, with unresolved D. Germline CDR1 SGHTA, CDR2 FQGNSA. The CDR3 sequence is 14 residues long. V was shortened by 1 base and J by 5 bases, with 11 bases between the two germline ends. CDR3 loop: CASSLERAGYGYTF. In DNA, the CDR3 is TGTGCCAGCAGCTTAGAGAGGGCGGGATATGGCTACACCTTC.

The chain links TRBV13 to TRBJ1-3; D gene unclear. The V gene's germline CDR1 is PRHDT and CDR2 FYEKMQ (reference sequence). The CDR3 spans 14 residues. Trimming pared 6 bases from V and 4 bases from J, leaving 13 bases between. The CDR3 region is CASSFSGLGNTIYF. In nucleotides, the CDR3 is TGTGCCAGCAGTTTCTCCGGGCTCGGAAACACCATATATTTT.

The chain links TRBV21-1 to TRBJ2-3; no check of the table's D call, TRBD2, against the DNA was made. TRBV21-1 is tagged as a pseudogene. The CDR3 contains 11 residues. CDR3 loop: CASTEEDTQYF. The CDR3 DNA follows: TGTGCCAGCACGGAGGAGGATACGCAGTATTTT.

This clone was detected once. The gene calls are TRBV4-1 and TRBJ1-6; a possible D gene is TRBD1 (5 bases). The germline gives CDR1 MGHRA, CDR2 YSYEKL. V was cut by 0 bases and J by 7 bases, with 13 bases left in between. The CDR3 sequence is 16 residues long. This chain's CDR3 is CASSQERRGGNSPLHF. The CDR3 DNA reads TGCGCCAGCAGCCAAGAAAGGAGGGGAGGCAATTCACCCCTCCACTTT.

The chain has TRBV19 and TRBJ2-7; 8 nucleotides agree with TRBD1. V was pared by 5 bases and J by 2 bases, with 14 bases of the junction left unmatched. The CDR3 runs to 17 residues. Germline CDR1 reads LNHDA; CDR2 reads SQIVND (reference sequence). The CDR3 loop reads CASSPAAPYRGTYEQYF. The CDR3 bases are TGTGCCAGTAGTCCAGCCGCTCCCTACAGGGGGACCTACGAGCAGTACTTC.

This sequence joins TRBV5-1 and TRBJ2-7; 7 bases match TRBD1. Germline V CDR1 and CDR2: SGHRS, YFSETQ. V gave up 0 bases and J gave up 4 bases; unmatched junction bases: 7. The CDR3 runs to 15 residues. The CDR3 DNA follows: TGCGCCAGCAGCTTGGCATTCCTACAGGGGTACGAGCAGTACTTC. Translating it yields CASSLAFLQGYEQYF.

The rearrangement uses TRBV7-6 and TRBJ1-6; TRBD1 aligns across 8 bases. V lost 5 bases, J lost 7 bases, and 4 bases stayed unmatched. Germline V CDR1 and CDR2: SGHVS, FNYEAQ. This CDR3 spans 14 amino acids. The CDR3 sequence is CASSQTGGNSPLHF. DNA of the CDR3: TGTGCCAGCAGCCAAACAGGGGGAAATTCACCCCTCCACTTT.

The chain joins TRBV19 to TRBJ1-2, with TRBD1 matching 7 bases. Germline assignment: CDR1 LNHDA and CDR2 SQIVND (reference sequence). The CDR3 is 13 amino acids. Unmatched junction bases numbered 4, after V lost 6 bases and J lost 3 bases. The CDR3 here is CASSRTGDYGYTF. As DNA, the CDR3 is TGTGCCAGTAGCAGGACAGGAGACTATGGCTACACCTTC.

The CDR3 coding sequence is TGTGCCAGCAGTGAAATAAGAGGGCTGAGGTACGAGCAGTACTTC. This gives the protein CASSEIRGLRYEQYF. The chain couples TRBV6-1 to TRBJ2-7; D may be TRBD2 (5 bases). This CDR3 spans 15 amino acids. Germline V gene lookup returns CDR1 MNHNS and CDR2 SASEGT. V was trimmed by 2 bases and J by 4 bases, leaving 15 bases between them.

The V gene is TRBV5-1, the J gene TRBJ2-1; 9 bases map to TRBD2. There are 16 residues in the CDR3. The germline gives CDR1 SGHRS, CDR2 YFSETQ. J lost 7 bases, V lost 4 bases, and 12 bases had no gene match. The CDR3 nucleotides are TGCGCCAGCAGCCCGCCAGGAGCGGGGGGCGGGAATGAGCAGTTCTTC. This sequence encodes CASSPPGAGGGNEQFF.

The CDR3 region has the DNA TGTGCCAGTACCCAAGGGGGTATTGCCTCTGGAAACACCATATATTTT. It specifies CASTQGGIASGNTIYF. The chain combines TRBV19 with TRBJ1-3; D perhaps matches TRBD1 (6 bases). This CDR3 region has 16 residues. Trimming left V 7 bases short and J 0 bases short, with 16 bases between. CDR1 is LNHDA, CDR2 SQIVND, per germline (reference sequence).